Listed below are T cell receptor beta chains from one sample, sequenced in a study of molecular identifiers for immune sequencing clone quantification. A single record per CDR3 protein comes from TCRdb applying MiXCR to the PCR reads. This sample has 350,000 or so distinct CDR3 sequences, with over 20% found just once. Sequences were obtained from naive CD8+ T cells from blood, with Jurkat cell RNA spiked in. Every receptor here comes from a human donor in good health. Some libraries in this study had Jurkat cell RNA spiked in. The CDR3 runs from the conserved cysteine through the conserved F or W. Expanded clones get a size class; other rows say once, few or many, or leave the size out.

clone_size	v_call	j_call	cdr3_aa
few	TRBV20-1	TRBJ2-1	CSARADGLAVYNEQFF
many	TRBV6-1	TRBJ1-1	CATFDSEAFF
-	TRBV5-8	TRBJ2-1	CASSLHGTGIVDEQFF
many	TRBV12-3/TRBV12-4	TRBJ1-1	CASLEWGDLEAFF
-	TRBV7-9	TRBJ2-5	CASSLLSAERQETQYF
many	TRBV2	TRBJ2-2	CASRDTGAGTGELFF
-	TRBV27	TRBJ2-3	CASSTPLTNTQYF
-	TRBV29-1	TRBJ2-3	CSDGPLGDTQYF
-	TRBV11-2	TRBJ2-7	CASSLIAGDYEQYF
many	TRBV7-9	TRBJ2-7	CASSSPKEGGSYEQYF
many	TRBV12-5	TRBJ2-7	CATTGEGYEQYF
many	TRBV6-5	TRBJ2-7	CASSSISGTSWEQYF
many	TRBV27	TRBJ2-3	CASSPSGKKADTQYF
many	TRBV4-3	TRBJ2-7	CASSQGQGASYEQYF
many	TRBV29-1	TRBJ1-1	CSVRQGLGEDTEAFF
many	TRBV11-2	TRBJ2-7	CASSFYSGYEQYF
many	TRBV29-1	TRBJ2-2	CSVEDRRIVANTGELFF
many	TRBV29-1	TRBJ1-3	CSVTGASAGNTIYF
many	TRBV24-1	TRBJ2-1	CATSARERSYNEQFF
many	TRBV5-1	TRBJ2-7	CASSLKQGYEQYF
few	TRBV11-2	TRBJ2-1	CASSLGVAGSPEQFF
-	TRBV28	TRBJ1-2	CASSLWTVTGLANYGYTF
many	TRBV6-5	TRBJ1-4	CASSRTHEKLFF
many	TRBV28	TRBJ2-3	CASSYRLGGGDTQYF